The next 17 T cell receptor beta chains were all read from a single sample in a study of blood T cells in healthy people across ages. A second PCR of about 6 to 11 cycles used a sample-barcoded 5' primer and a J-beta primer mix. TCRdb reprocessed the 5' RACE reads with MiXCR, giving one entry per CDR3 protein. The table lists almost 800,000 distinct CDR3 sequences, roughly 60% of them singletons. The sample taken for sequencing was blood. These receptors were obtained from a young man in good health.

The chain links TRBV29-1 to TRBJ2-3; D not certain. This CDR3 region has 12 residues. The germline V gene encodes CDR1 SQVTM and CDR2 ANQGSEA. V was cut by 7 bases and J by 0 bases, with 8 bases left in between. CDR3: CSGRHSTDTQYF. CDR3 bases: TGCAGCGGCCGACACAGCACAGATACGCAGTATTTT.

This CDR3 reads CASSVDLFEQYF. The CDR3 DNA reads TGTGCCAGCAGTGTGGACTTATTCGAGCAGTACTTC. V gene TRBV6-1 combines with J gene TRBJ2-7; tentative D call: TRBD2 (5 bases). The CDR3 extends over 12 amino acids. V lost 4 bases to trimming and J lost 6 bases, with 10 bases between them. Germline V CDR1 and CDR2: MNHNS, SASEGT.

The V and J genes are TRBV7-9 and TRBJ2-1, with D unresolved. The CDR3 covers 13 residues. The V gene's germline CDR1 is SEHNR and CDR2 FQNEAQ (reference sequence). V gave up 5 bases and J gave up 8 bases, with 13 bases separating them. The CDR3: CASSPMVGYEQFF. Written as DNA, the CDR3 is TGTGCCAGCAGCCCCATGGTGGGCTATGAGCAGTTCTTC.

The V gene is TRBV28, the J gene TRBJ2-3; 10 nucleotides line up with TRBD1. Germline lookup yields CDR1 MDHEN and CDR2 SYDVKM. The CDR3 runs to 15 residues. The ends lost 6 bases at V and 5 bases at J; junction bases unmatched: 8. The CDR3 DNA sequence: TGTGCCAGCAGATCGGCCGGACAGGGGGGAGATACGCAGTATTTT. Amino acid sequence: CASRSAGQGGDTQYF.

This clonotype appeared a few times. V and J are TRBV2 and TRBJ2-1; 9 bases are a match to TRBD2. Germline V CDR1 and CDR2: SNHLY, FYNNEI. V shed 5 bases and J 5 bases; nucleotides not matched to a gene: 10. The CDR3 spans 16 residues. CDR3 amino acids: CASSSESGRYHNEQFF. CDR3 bases: TGTGCCAGCAGTTCCGAAAGCGGGAGGTACCACAATGAGCAGTTCTTC.

Regarding this clonotype: A much larger clonotype is one base distant, so this may be a read error. Because the CDR3's place on the DNA is in doubt, the DNA is left out and the CDR3 is given as listed by TCRdb. This chain uses TRBV28 with TRBJ2-7. Germline V gives CDR1 MDHEN, CDR2 SYDVKM. With termini counted, the CDR3 has 12 amino acids. This chain's CDR3 is CASSSSSLTQYF.

This clonotype has more than one count but fewer than ten. This rearrangement joins TRBV2 to TRBJ1-1; 9 bases agree with TRBD1. Germline lookup yields CDR1 SNHLY and CDR2 FYNNEI. Trimming at V came to 5 bases and at J to 0 bases, leaving 7 bases not matched to a gene. The CDR3 is 16 amino acids. CDR3 sequence (DNA): TGTGCCAGCAGTAACAGGGGGCAAACGATGAACACTGAAGCTTTCTTT. Protein: CASSNRGQTMNTEAFF.

The V gene is TRBV7-2, the J gene TRBJ2-3, with no clear D. The germline CDR1 and CDR2 sequences are SGHTA and FQGNSA. The CDR3 has 16 amino acids. Trimming stripped 5 bases from V and 0 bases from J, with 15 bases between. The CDR3 nucleotides read TGTGCCAGCAGCGTGAAGACAAAAGCCAGCACAGATACGCAGTATTTT. Translating gives CASSVKTKASTDTQYF.

In this sample, this clonotype turned up a few times. V usage is TRBV29-1 and J usage is TRBJ2-1, with a tentative D call TRBD1 (5 bases). The CDR3 is 13 residues long. The V end lost 6 bases, the J end lost 8 bases, and 17 bases lay between the germline ends. Germline CDR1 reads SQVTM; CDR2 reads ANQGSEA. The DNA for the CDR3 is TGCAGCGTCACAACGCAGGGTGGCGATGAGCAGTTCTTC. Its protein is CSVTTQGGDEQFF.

The chain uses TRBV7-3 and TRBJ2-1, with 9 positions matching TRBD2. The J segment lost 4 bases and the V segment lost 2 bases, leaving 6 bases of the junction unmatched. CDR1 is SGHTA, CDR2 FQGTGA, per germline. This CDR3 is built from 16 residues. DNA for the CDR3: TGTGCCAGCAGCTTATCCCAGCGGGAGGCTTACAATGAGCAGTTCTTC. Its translation: CASSLSQREAYNEQFF. Full variable domain (missing parts from reference TRBV7-3 and TRBJ2-1): GAGVSQTPSNKVTEKGKYVELRCDPISGHTALYWYRQSLGQGPEFLIYFQGTGAADDSGLPNDRFFAVRPEGSVSTLKIQRTERGDSAVYLCASSLSQREAYNEQFFGPGTRLTVL.

As for this clonotype: At one of its ends the junction is not consistent with the germline gene, which may arise from a read error. The gene calls are TRBV2 and TRBJ2-7, with 8 nucleotides matching TRBD2. The germline CDR1 and CDR2 sequences are SNHLY and FYNNEI. The CDR3 runs 13 residues. The CDR3 nucleotides read TGTGTCAGCAGTGCCGGGACTAGTCGCGAGCAGTACTTC. This gives the protein CVSSAGTSREQYF.

The chain has TRBV5-6 and TRBJ2-1, with no clear D. The CDR3 length is 14 residues. Between the trimmed V and J ends, which lost 4 bases and 9 bases, there was a span of 17 bases. Germline V gene sequence: CDR1 SGHDT, CDR2 YYEEEE. The CDR3 sequence: CASSPPDVVAEQFF. CDR3 nucleotide sequence: TGTGCCAGCAGCCCACCTGACGTTGTGGCTGAGCAGTTCTTC.

This clonotype was observed a few times. V and J are TRBV2 and TRBJ1-5; 7 bases map to TRBD1. V gave up 1 base and J gave up 4 bases; unmatched junction bases: 4. The CDR3 has 15 amino acids. Germline lookup yields CDR1 SNHLY and CDR2 FYNNEI. CDR3 DNA: TGTGCCAGCAGTGAAGGGACAGGAGGGAATCAGCCCCAGCATTTT. Protein: CASSEGTGGNQPQHF.

A single count supports this clonotype. The rearrangement joins TRBV5-1 to TRBJ2-5; TRBD2 agrees at 11 bases. The DNA end lines up better with TRBJ2-7; the J call may be wrong. Germline V lookup: CDR1 SGHRS, CDR2 YFSETQ. The CDR3 sequence is 19 residues long. The CDR3 is CASSLTWVPSGGRRYEQYF. CDR3 coding DNA: TGCGCCAGCAGCTTAACGTGGGTTCCTAGCGGGGGGAGGAGATACGAGCAGTACTTC.

This clonotype was counted between two and nine times. The V and J genes are TRBV20-1 and TRBJ2-5; the D is unclear. CDR3 length equals 12 residues. In germline, CDR1 is DFQATT, CDR2 SNEGSKA (reference sequence). V gave up 3 bases and J gave up 0 bases, with 5 bases separating them. CDR3 DNA: TGCAGTGCTAGGGCAAACCAAGAGACCCAGTACTTC. Translating it yields CSARANQETQYF.

The rearrangement uses TRBV15 and TRBJ2-2, with D possibly TRBD2 on 6 matching bases. The CDR3 consists of 15 residues. Germline CDR1 is LNHNV and CDR2 is YYDKDF (reference sequence). V shed 0 bases and J shed 7 bases, with 12 bases lying between them. The CDR3 region has the DNA TGTGCCACCAGCAGAGATCCCCGGGGGAGCGGGGAGCTGTTTTTT. This translates into CATSRDPRGSGELFF.

V gene TRBV6-6 combines with J gene TRBJ2-7, with D unresolved. Deletions cut 3 bases from V and 6 bases from J, with 9 bases between. Germline V gene lookup returns CDR1 MNHNY and CDR2 SVGAGI (reference sequence). The CDR3 length is 12 residues. The CDR3 sequence: CASSYTGLEQYF. CDR3 nucleotides: TGTGCCAGCAGTTATACCGGTCTCGAGCAGTACTTC.